Described below is a single T cell receptor beta chain sequence and its context. The data were produced by immunoSEQ multiplex PCR, yet TCRdb's version contains in-frame clones alone and is incomplete. Counted here are fewer than 150,000 clones, more than 70% occurring once; the ten biggest clones make up about 1.4%. V gave up 2 bases and J gave up 0 bases; unmatched junction bases: 6. The V gene's germline CDR1 is WNHNN and CDR2 SYGVQD (reference sequence). CDR3 size: 18 residues. The donors were part of the validation cohort, which consisted of under 150 subjects and was separate from the first cohort of hundreds of subjects. This sample was included in a study of cytomegalovirus exposure and HLA in healthy donors.

Sequencing was done on a sample of PBMCs. The sequence came from a young man in good health and CMV-seronegative. This chain joins TRBV10-1 and TRBJ2-3; TRBD2 aligns across 12 bases. CDR3 amino acids: CASSEGTSGPPSTDTQYF. The CDR3 DNA reads TGCGCCAGCAGTGAGGGGACTAGCGGGCCTCCTAGCACAGATACGCAGTATTTT.